Below are 20 T cell receptor beta chains sequenced from a single sample in a study of cytomegalovirus exposure and HLA in healthy donors. With 60 Vbeta and 13 Jbeta primers, the PCR was carried out. Clones were read by immunoSEQ multiplex PCR, and TCRdb kept only the in-frame ones, dropping some. Of approximately 130,000 clones detected, approximately 8.9% appear once; the ten largest clones hold around 7%. Sequenced: PBMCs. The receptors were gathered from a middle-aged woman in good health and CMV-seropositive.

V usage is TRBV19 and J usage is TRBJ1-5, with a tentative D call TRBD1 (6 bases). Trimming pared 4 bases from V and 0 bases from J, leaving 13 bases between. The CDR3 is made up of 16 amino acids. CDR1 is LNHDA and CDR2 is SQIVND in the germline V gene (reference sequence). The DNA for the CDR3 is TGTGCCAGTAGTACGACAGGCCGCTATAGCAATCAGCCCCAGCATTTT. Translation: CASSTTGRYSNQPQHF. Filled out from reference TRBV19 and TRBJ1-5, the complete variable domain reads DGGITQSPKYLFRKEGQNVTLSCEQNLNHDAMYWYRQDPGQGLRLIYYSQIVNDFQKGDIAEGYSVSREKKESFPLTVTSAQKNPTAFYLCASSTTGRYSNQPQHFGDGTRLSIL.

This clone was seen a handful of times. This chain uses TRBV9 with TRBJ2-5; 13 bases align to TRBD2. The CDR3 is 15 amino acids. J was trimmed by 2 bases and V by 3 bases; bases with no gene match: 1. Germline CDR1 is SGDLS and CDR2 is YYNGEE. The CDR3 DNA is TGTGCCAGCAGCGAGACTAGCGGGGGGCAAGAGACCCAGTACTTC. Amino acid sequence: CASSETSGGQETQYF.

The chain uses TRBV6-5 and TRBJ2-3; 7 bases map to TRBD1. V shed 6 bases, J shed 2 bases, and the junction held 5 bases outside the gene matches. The CDR3 is 14 residues long. In germline, CDR1 is MNHEY, CDR2 SVGAGI. The CDR3 spells CASSEGTATDTQYF. The CDR3 region has the DNA TGTGCCAGCAGCGAAGGGACAGCCACAGATACGCAGTATTTT.

V is TRBV18 and J is TRBJ1-5; a possible D gene is TRBD1 (5 bases). V was shortened by 8 bases and J by 1 base, with 9 bases between the two germline ends. This CDR3 is 13 amino acids long. Germline-derived CDR1 and CDR2 are KGHSH and LQKENI. CDR3 protein: CASQDSSNQPQHF. The CDR3 DNA reads as TGTGCCAGCCAAGACAGCAGCAATCAGCCCCAGCATTTT.

This clone was picked up a small number of times. Here the CDR3 reads CASSLAAYNEQFF. The DNA for the CDR3 is TGTGCCAGCAGCTTGGCCGCCTACAATGAGCAGTTCTTC. The chain joins TRBV13 to TRBJ2-1; no clear D gene. V was clipped by 3 bases and J by 2 bases, with 5 bases between them. Germline CDR1 PRHDT, CDR2 FYEKMQ (reference sequence). This CDR3 has 13 amino acids.

V is TRBV19 and J is TRBJ1-1; possible D gene TRBD1, 6 bases. With 7 bases removed from V and 6 bases from J, the gap between germline ends came to 12 bases. This CDR3 has 12 residues. Germline V gene lookup returns CDR1 LNHDA and CDR2 SQIVND (reference sequence). CDR3 nucleotides: TGTGCCAGTATAGTACAGGGCTCTGAAGCTTTCTTT. Translation: CASIVQGSEAFF.

In regard to this clone: An end of the junction does not agree with germline; a read error may underlie this. Other DNA sequences in the same sample also yield this CDR3. V usage is TRBV5-6 and J usage is TRBJ2-5; 8 bases are shared with TRBD1. There are 14 residues in the CDR3. Germline V gene sequence: CDR1 SGHDT, CDR2 YYEEEE. CDR3 sequence reads: CASSGLTGGETQYF. CDR3 in DNA: TGTGCCAGCAGCGGACTAACAGGGGGTGAGACCCAATACTTC.

The chain carries TRBV14 and TRBJ2-3, with 7 nucleotides matching TRBD2. Germline V lookup: CDR1 SGHDN, CDR2 FVKESK. CDR3 length: 16 residues. V shed 4 bases and J 0 bases; nucleotides not matched to a gene: 7. The DNA for the CDR3 is TGTGCCAGCAGCCTCGTGAGCGGGGTTAGCACAGATACGCAGTATTTT. This sequence encodes CASSLVSGVSTDTQYF.

This clone was detected a few times. DNA of the CDR3: TGCGCCAGCAGCTTACTCGGGGGAGGAGGCTACACCTTC. Amino acids: CASSLLGGGGYTF. This chain links TRBV5-1 with TRBJ1-2; D may be TRBD1 (5 bases). Germline V gene sequence: CDR1 SGHRS, CDR2 YFSETQ. Deletions cut 2 bases from V and 8 bases from J, with 13 bases between. CDR3 length equals 13 residues.

CDR3 nucleotide sequence: TGTGCCAGCAGTGGGGGACAGCCGAATTCACCCCTCCACTTT. Its translation is CASSGGQPNSPLHF. J is TRBJ1-6 and V is TRBV2, with 7 bases identical to TRBD1. The V gene's germline CDR1 is SNHLY and CDR2 FYNNEI. CDR3 length: 14 residues. J was trimmed by 7 bases and V by 4 bases; bases with no gene match: 4.

This clone showed up just a few times. The chain carries TRBV4-1 and TRBJ1-3; D is undetermined. Trimming pared 1 base from V and 0 bases from J, leaving 7 bases between. This CDR3 has 15 amino acids. Germline-derived CDR1 and CDR2 are MGHRA and YSYEKL. The CDR3 spells CASSQVASSGNTIYF. Here the CDR3 DNA reads TGCGCCAGCAGCCAAGTCGCTAGCTCTGGAAACACCATATATTTT.

This clone was observed a few times. At one end, the junction sequence differs from germline, possibly due to a read error. This chain connects TRBV5-1 to TRBJ2-1, with D perhaps matching TRBD1 (5 bases). The CDR3 has 15 amino acids. Looked up from germline, CDR1 is SGHRS and CDR2 is YFSETQ. CDR3 residues: CASSLAGIRNNEQFF. CDR3 nucleotides: TGCGCCAGCAGTTTGGCAGGGATTAGGAACAATGAGCAGTTCTTC. Full variable domain (remainder filled in from reference TRBV5-1 and TRBJ2-1): KAGVTQTPRYLIKTRGQQVTLSCSPISGHRSVSWYQQTPGQGLQFLFEYFSETQRNKGNFPGRFSGRQFSNSRSEMNVSTLELGDSALYLCASSLAGIRNNEQFFGPGTRLTVL.

The rearrangement joins TRBV29-1 to TRBJ1-4; 9 bases are a match to TRBD1. V gave up 7 bases and J gave up 7 bases; unmatched junction bases: 7. CDR1 and CDR2 from the germline V gene are SQVTM and ANQGSEA. The CDR3 has 13 residues. CDR3 DNA: TGCAGCGCCGGGGGACAGGGAGGTGAAAAACTGTTTTTT. It encodes CSAGGQGGEKLFF.

The sample holds a few counts of this clone. The chain recombines TRBV2 with TRBJ1-2, with TRBD1 matching 10 bases. With V trimmed by 7 bases and J by 8 bases, 4 bases remained unmatched. Germline CDR1 reads SNHLY; CDR2 reads FYNNEI. This CDR3 spans 12 amino acids. Here the CDR3 DNA reads TGTGCCAGCATATGGACAGGGGGAGGCTACACCTTC. Protein product: CASIWTGGGYTF.

In this sample, this clone turned up a few times. The V call is TRBV5-6, the J call TRBJ1-1; D unresolved. V lost 4 bases to trimming and J lost 0 bases, with 10 bases between them. CDR1 is SGHDT, CDR2 YYEEEE, per germline. The CDR3 contains 14 residues. CDR3 sequence: CASSPIALNTEAFF. CDR3 bases: TGTGCCAGCAGCCCCATCGCGCTGAACACTGAAGCTTTCTTT.

Points on this clone: Germline is not matched at one junction end, which may reflect a read error. The chain has TRBV6-1 and TRBJ1-1; maybe TRBD1 (6 bases). This CDR3 contains 12 residues. Germline CDR1 reads MNHNS; CDR2 reads SASEGT. CDR3 residues: CASREGFRGAFF. The CDR3 DNA sequence: TGTGCCAGCAGGGAAGGGTTCAGGGGAGCTTTCTTT.

The CDR3 region has the DNA TGTGCCAGAAGCTTGGGCGGGGGGCGCAATCAGCCCCAGCATTTT. Translating gives CARSLGGGRNQPQHF. This rearrangement joins TRBV5-3 to TRBJ1-5; D is perhaps TRBD1 (6 bases). TRBV5-3 is an ORF for which the function is uncertain. The CDR3 runs 15 residues. V was clipped by 0 bases and J by 2 bases, with 9 bases between them.

The gene calls are TRBV5-6 and TRBJ2-7; D not certain. The germline V gene encodes CDR1 SGHDT and CDR2 YYEEEE. Trimming stripped 4 bases from V and 4 bases from J, with 9 bases between. The length of the CDR3 is 12 residues. The CDR3 DNA reads as TGTGCCAGCAGCGAACAGCTTTACGAGCAGTACTTC. Amino acid sequence: CASSEQLYEQYF.

This clone occurred a few times. The rearrangement uses TRBV7-9 and TRBJ2-7; TRBD2 matches 7 bases. Trimming took 3 bases from V and 6 from J; bases not matched to a gene: 8. Germline CDR1 SEHNR, CDR2 FQNEAQ (reference sequence). The CDR3 totals 14 residues. CDR3 nucleotides: TGTGCCAGCAGCTTTGGACTGGGCGGGGGCGAGCAGTACTTC. Residues: CASSFGLGGGEQYF.

The gene calls are TRBV14 and TRBJ1-6; 11 bases map to TRBD1. The ends lost 3 bases at V and 8 bases at J; junction bases unmatched: 0. The germline gives CDR1 SGHDN, CDR2 FVKESK. The CDR3 runs to 14 residues. This CDR3 reads CASSQDRGHSPLHF. Here the CDR3 DNA reads TGTGCCAGCAGCCAGGACAGGGGGCATTCACCCCTCCACTTT.